What follows are 7 T cell receptor beta chains derived from one specimen sequenced in a study of Graves' ophthalmopathy and Graves' hyperthyroidism. RNA served as the template for amplifying TCR beta CDR3 regions. The authors performed first-round RT-PCR with HTBI primers and then a second-round multiplex PCR. In TCRdb, the multiplex PCR reads were re-called with MiXCR into one record per CDR3 protein. In the table there are more than 150,000 distinct CDR3 sequences, less than 45% of which are singletons. The sample consisted of peripheral blood. The receptors derive from a woman aged 40 to 50 with Graves' ophthalmopathy.

This clonotype has a count of ten or more. The rearrangement joins TRBV6-5 to TRBJ2-7, with TRBD2 matching 7 bases. The germline V gene encodes CDR1 MNHEY and CDR2 SVGAGI. The CDR3 sequence is 16 residues long. V trimming: 6 bases; J trimming: 7 bases; junction bases outside the gene matches: 18. CDR3 nucleotides: TGTGCCAGCAGCCGAACTAGCGAGGGTGGGCGGTGGGAGCAGTACTTC. Its protein product is CASSRTSEGGRWEQYF.

The genes are TRBV11-2 and TRBJ2-5; TRBD1 or TRBD2 may be the D gene (5 bases each). This CDR3 is 14 amino acids long. Germline CDR1 reads SGHAT; CDR2 reads FQNNGV. V dropped 5 bases and J dropped 0 bases, with 10 bases sitting between them. The CDR3 nucleotides are TGTGCCAGCAGCCCCCGGGGCTACCAAGAGACCCAGTACTTC. This translates into CASSPRGYQETQYF.

There are many counts of this clonotype. The V gene is TRBV9, the J gene TRBJ2-2, with D possibly TRBD2 on 6 matching bases. The CDR3 has 15 amino acids. The germline V gene encodes CDR1 SGDLS and CDR2 YYNGEE. The germline V and J ends were trimmed by 5 bases and 0 bases, with 11 bases remaining between them. CDR3 in amino acids: CASSRGATNTGELFF. CDR3 sequence (DNA): TGTGCCAGCAGTCGCGGGGCGACGAACACCGGGGAGCTGTTTTTT.

This clonotype was seen repeatedly, ten times or more. The rearrangement uses TRBV2 and TRBJ2-5, with D perhaps TRBD1 or TRBD2 (5 bases each). This CDR3 has 14 amino acids. V lost 7 bases and J lost 5, with 17 bases in between. Germline CDR1 SNHLY, CDR2 FYNNEI. CDR3 DNA: TGTGCCAGCACCCGAAGAGGGGTATCGGAGACCCAGTACTTC. Translation gives CASTRRGVSETQYF.

This rearrangement joins TRBV7-2 to TRBJ1-2; the D gene is possibly TRBD1 (5 bases). The V and J ends lost 10 bases and 4 bases respectively, with 13 bases between them. The V gene's germline CDR1 is SGHTA and CDR2 FQGNSA. The CDR3 is 12 amino acids. The CDR3 DNA sequence: TGTGCCATGGGGAGACAGACCTATGGCTACACCTTC. As protein: CAMGRQTYGYTF.

This clonotype was counted at least ten times. The chain has TRBV12-3 or TRBV12-4 and TRBJ1-3, with D perhaps TRBD1 (5 bases). The CDR3 runs 15 residues. Trimming left V 7 bases short and J 6 bases short, with 19 bases between. The CDR3 here is CASTRDPRPSNTIYF. CDR3 in DNA: TGTGCCAGCACCCGGGACCCGCGGCCTTCAAACACCATATATTTT.

The chain recombines TRBV13 with TRBJ2-2; the match to TRBD1 covers 7 bases. Germline CDR1 is PRHDT and CDR2 is FYEKMQ (reference sequence). After removal of 5 bases from V and 6 bases from J, the junction contained 9 bases not matched to a gene. The CDR3 covers 15 residues. The CDR3 nucleotides are TGTGCCAGCAGCCCGCGACAGGGTACCGCCGGGGAGCTGTTTTTT. This translates into CASSPRQGTAGELFF.